This T cell receptor (beta chain) was captured by sequencing in a study of T cell repertoires in cytomegalovirus infection. For the study at large: As its CMV epitopes, the study selected recently identified HLA-C-restricted and well-studied HLA-B-restricted targets. Based on public TCR beta signatures, there were indications of CMV infection and of a matching HLA type.

TCRdb used MiXCR to reprocess the reads, holding one entry per CDR3 protein. The data contain 830,000 or so distinct CDR3 sequences, approximately 29% of them singletons. Study-wide results and caveats: Carriage of CMV together with the relevant HLA was identifiable through cumulative public TCR beta family frequency. In two of eight donors, the top clonotype was HLA-C-restricted CMV-specific.

Germline CDR1 SGHVT, CDR2 SQSDAQ. Deletions cut 8 bases from V and 5 bases from J, with 12 bases between. This CDR3 has 12 residues. As to this clonotype: Its specificity is not known. This may be a read error, as it is one base from a much larger clone.

Sample: cultured CD8+ T cells from PBMCs, taken from culture after CMV antigen stimulation. The V call is TRBV7-4, the J call TRBJ1-1; no definite D call. This receptor was identified in a human donor in good health (CMV status not recorded). Some clones in this sample may be carry-over from other donors' samples. CDR3 coding DNA: TGTGCCAGCGAACCCGAGTGGACTGAAGCTTTCTTT. Its translation: CASEPEWTEAFF. The full variable domain, rest sourced from reference TRBV7-4 and TRBJ1-1, is GAGVSQSPRYKVAKRGRDVALRCDSISGHVTLYWYRQTLGQGSEVLTYSQSDAQRDKSGRPSGRFSAERPERSVSTLKIQRTEQGDSAVYLCASEPEWTEAFFGQGTRLTVV.